These T cell receptor beta chains were read from a single sample in a study of cytomegalovirus exposure and HLA in healthy donors. Profiling relied on immunoSEQ multiplex PCR, and the TCRdb table lists in-frame clones only, not all of them. The table has fewer than 200,000 clones, about 80% seen once. Source material: PBMCs. Receptors were obtained from a girl under 18 in good health and CMV-seropositive. Each CDR3 is given with its conserved first and last residue. D genes are given only for firm matches. Clone size is shown for a subset of rows, as once, few, many or a class of expanded clone.

clone size	V gene	J gene	D gene	CDR3 DNA	CDR3 protein
.	TRBV19	TRBJ2-5	.	TGTGCCAGTAGCGCCGGGACTGAAGAGACCCAGTACTTC	CASSAGTEETQYF
.	TRBV9	TRBJ2-7	TRBD2	TGTGCCAGCGCGGGAGGGGGAGAAGGCTACGAGCAGTACTTC	CASAGGGEGYEQYF
.	TRBV27	TRBJ2-7	.	TGTGCCAGCAGTTTACCAGGGGCCTACGAGCAGTACTTC	CASSLPGAYEQYF
.	TRBV10-2	TRBJ2-5	TRBD2	TGCGCCAGCAGCAGGACTAGGCAAGAGACCCAGTACTTC	CASSRTRQETQYF
.	TRBV10-2	TRBJ2-1	TRBD2	TGCGCCAGCAGCCAGACTAGCGGGCGCTACAATGAGCAGTTCTTC	CASSQTSGRYNEQFF
.	TRBV6-5	TRBJ2-7	.	TGTGCCAGCAGTAGAATGGTGGCAGGAACCTACGAGCAGTACTTC	CASSRMVAGTYEQYF
.	TRBV29-1	TRBJ2-3	.	TGCAGCGTTGAACCGACTAGGAGCACAGATACGCAGTATTTT	CSVEPTRSTDTQYF
.	TRBV30	TRBJ2-1	TRBD2	TGTGCCTGGAGTGCAGATTCGGGACTAGCGTCAAATGAGCAGTTCTTC	CAWSADSGLASNEQFF
.	TRBV27	TRBJ1-2	TRBD1	TGTGCCAGCAGACAATGGACAGGAGACTATGGCTACACCTTC	CASRQWTGDYGYTF
.	TRBV28	TRBJ2-5	.	TGTGCCAGCAGCAGGCCTTCTCAAGAGACCCAGTACTTC	CASSRPSQETQYF
once	TRBV25-1	TRBJ2-3	.	TGTGCCAGCAGTGATCCGGGACAAGAAAGAGATACGCAGTATTTT	CASSDPGQERDTQYF
.	TRBV28	TRBJ1-1	.	TGTGCCAGCAGTGACAGATACAAAAGGACTGAAGCTTTCTTT	CASSDRYKRTEAFF
.	TRBV6-5	TRBJ2-5	TRBD1	TGTGCCAGCAGTTTTGATCAGGGGGCAGGGGAGACCCAGTACTTC	CASSFDQGAGETQYF
.	TRBV5-4	TRBJ2-5	.	TGTGCCAGCAGCAAAGGACGGGAACAACAAGAGACCCAGTACTTC	CASSKGREQQETQYF
.	TRBV5-4	TRBJ2-5	TRBD2	TGTGCCAGCAGCTCCCTAGTGGGGGGGACGGAGACCCAGTACTTC	CASSSLVGGTETQYF
.	TRBV9	TRBJ1-1	TRBD1	TGTGCCAGCAGCGAAACAGGGGGTGACACTGAAGCTTTCTTT	CASSETGGDTEAFF
few	TRBV29-1	TRBJ2-1	.	TGCAGCGCTCCGACACGGGGCAATGAGCAGTTCTTC	CSAPTRGNEQFF
.	TRBV5-1	TRBJ2-7	TRBD1	TGCGCCAGCAGCTTGGAGGGACAGTACTACGAGCAGTACTTC	CASSLEGQYYEQYF
.	TRBV11-3	TRBJ2-1	.	TGTGCCAGCAGCTTAGTAGCGGAAACACCTCAGTTCTTC	CASSLVAETPQFF
.	TRBV28	TRBJ1-1	.	TGTGCCAGCAGTTTACTTTACACTGAAGCTTTCTTT	CASSLLYTEAFF
.	TRBV6-6	TRBJ1-5	TRBD1	TGTGCCAGCAGTTACTCGGAGGGGGCGGAACAGCCCCAGCATTTT	CASSYSEGAEQPQHF
once	TRBV7-3	TRBJ2-5	TRBD2	TGTGCCAGCAGCCAGCGGCGGGGGGAGACCCAGTACTTC	CASSQRRGETQYF
.	TRBV6-1	TRBJ2-1	TRBD2	TGTGCCAGCAGTGGACGACTAGCGGGGGCCTACAATGAGCAGTTCTTC	CASSGRLAGAYNEQFF
few	TRBV4-3	TRBJ1-2	TRBD1	TGCGCCAGCAGCCAACTTGAGGCGGGACAGGGCTATGGCTACACCTTC	CASSQLEAGQGYGYTF
.	TRBV11-2	TRBJ1-5	TRBD1	TGTGCCAGCAGCTTAGACAGGGGGCATGGTCAGCCCCAGCATTTT	CASSLDRGHGQPQHF
.	TRBV30	TRBJ2-5	.	TGTGCCTGGAGTGTGGTCCGGAGCACCCAGTACTTC	CAWSVVRSTQYF
.	TRBV5-4	TRBJ2-5	TRBD2	TGTGCCAGCAGCTTGGGGGATCGAGCGGGGGGAGGGGAGGCCCAGTACTTC	CASSLGDRAGGGEAQYF
.	TRBV5-1	TRBJ1-4	TRBD1	TGCGCCAGCAGTTATACACAGGGGGAAAAACTGTTTTTT	CASSYTQGEKLFF
.	TRBV9	TRBJ2-1	.	TGTGCCAGCAGCGTAGAGGGCAGGACAGACAATGAGCAGTTCTTC	CASSVEGRTDNEQFF
.	TRBV5-1	TRBJ2-7	.	TGCGCCAGCGGCTTGGATGGCAGGGACATCGGATACGAGCAGTACTTC	CASGLDGRDIGYEQYF
.	TRBV5-1	TRBJ2-5	TRBD2	TGCGCCAGCAGCCGACGCCTCCTAGCGGGGGGGAAAGAGACCCAGTACTTC	CASSRRLLAGGKETQYF
few	TRBV9	TRBJ2-3	TRBD2	TGTGCCAGCAGCTCGGCTAGCGGGGGGATGACAGATACGCAGTATTTT	CASSSASGGMTDTQYF
few	TRBV29-1	TRBJ2-7	.	TGCAGCGCCGGGACTCCGGAGGTACCCTACGAGCAGTACTTC	CSAGTPEVPYEQYF
.	TRBV28	TRBJ2-7	.	TGTGCCAGCAGTTTATGGGGTACTGTGAGGCGGGGTACCTACGAGCAGTACTTC	CASSLWGTVRRGTYEQYF
.	TRBV29-1	TRBJ1-2	.	TGCAGCGTTGATGGACAGCTCTGGGACTATGGCTACACCTTC	CSVDGQLWDYGYTF
.	TRBV28	TRBJ2-2	.	TGTGCCAGCAACATATTTGGCAGGGAGCTGTTTTTT	CASNIFGRELFF
.	TRBV7-2	TRBJ1-2	.	TGTGCCAGCAGCTTAAACTCTGGAGGGGCGCAATTAAATGGCTACACCTTC	CASSLNSGGAQLNGYTF
.	TRBV18	TRBJ1-2	.	TGTGCCAGCTCACTCTCCGGGACACGGGGTGCTGGCTACACCTTC	CASSLSGTRGAGYTF
.	TRBV19	TRBJ2-7	TRBD1	TGTGCCAGTAGTGAGCGGGACAGGGGCCACGAGCAGTACTTC	CASSERDRGHEQYF
.	TRBV2	TRBJ2-3	TRBD2	TGTGCCAGCAGGCTGACTAGCGGGAGGGCCCTGGATACGCAGTATTTT	CASRLTSGRALDTQYF
.	TRBV7-8	TRBJ2-5	TRBD1	TGTGCCAGCAGCTTAGTGGCAGGGGGAGTGATAGAGACCCAGTACTTC	CASSLVAGGVIETQYF
few	TRBV19	TRBJ2-6	TRBD2	TGTGCCAGTAGTGGCGGGAGTGCTCCTGGGGCCAACGTCCTGACTTTC	CASSGGSAPGANVLTF
.	TRBV9	TRBJ2-7	TRBD2	TGTGCCAGCAGCGTAGACAAGGGGACTAGCGGGAGGTACGAGCAGTACTTC	CASSVDKGTSGRYEQYF
.	TRBV29-1	TRBJ2-3	.	TGCAGCGCCCGCCCCGGCGGGGGCACAGATACGCAGTATTTT	CSARPGGGTDTQYF
.	TRBV5-5	TRBJ2-7	TRBD1	TGTGCCAGCAGCTGCCCCGTCCGGGACAGGGGGTGCTACGAGCAGTACTTC	CASSCPVRDRGCYEQYF
.	TRBV19	TRBJ1-1	TRBD1	TGTGCCAGTAGTAGACGACAGGGGGGAACTGAAGCTTTCTTT	CASSRRQGGTEAFF
.	TRBV7-9	TRBJ2-7	.	TGTGCCAGCAGCTTAGGCGGTTGGAACGAGCAGTACTTC	CASSLGGWNEQYF
.	TRBV6-5	TRBJ1-4	TRBD1	TGTGCCAGCAGTTACGGGGGACAGGCTAATGAAAAACTGTTTTTT	CASSYGGQANEKLFF
.	TRBV25-1	TRBJ1-4	.	TGTGCCAGCAGTCTTCAGGGGCCGGGGGAAAAACTGTTTTTT	CASSLQGPGEKLFF
.	TRBV6-4	TRBJ1-2	TRBD1	TGTGCCAGCAGTGAAAGGACAGGCCTCCGGGGCTACACCTTC	CASSERTGLRGYTF
.	TRBV21-1	TRBJ1-1	.	TGTGCCAGCAGCAAGGACAGGCCTGAAGCTTTCTTT	CASSKDRPEAFF
.	TRBV6-5	TRBJ1-2	.	TGTGCCAGCAACCCCTCGGGGGGTTTCTATGGCTACACCTTC	CASNPSGGFYGYTF
.	TRBV6-5	TRBJ1-2	TRBD1	TGTGCCAGCAGTCGGGACAGCGCTAACTATGGCTACACCTTC	CASSRDSANYGYTF
.	TRBV20-1	TRBJ2-1	.	TGCAGTGCTAGAGATGTCCTAGGGCAGTTCTTC	CSARDVLGQFF